A few counts support the clone carrying this TCR beta chain. As yet, its antigen is unknown. This record comes from a study of CD8 T cells in ankylosing spondylitis. Overall study findings and caveats: Characteristic, it appeared, of ankylosing spondylitis blood was a TCR beta motif of eight or nine highly homologous variants.

TCRdb re-called the 5' RACE reads through MiXCR, storing one row per CDR3 protein. The data contain about 700,000 distinct CDR3 sequences, roughly 19% of them singletons. Sequencing was performed on blood, either unsorted or a sorted T cell fraction (not recorded which). The receptor's source is a male donor with ankylosing spondylitis.

CDR3 bases: TGTGCCAGCAGTACCGGGACTAGCCCTTTCTACGAGCAGTACTTC. It specifies CASSTGTSPFYEQYF. The chain couples TRBV28 to TRBJ2-7; 9 bases agree with TRBD2. Trimming at V came to 5 bases and at J to 3 bases, leaving 8 bases not matched to a gene. CDR3 length equals 15 residues. CDR1 and CDR2 (germline): MDHEN, SYDVKM.